This is a list of T cell receptor beta chains from one sample in a study of CD8+ T cells in alopecia areata. The data were produced by immunoSEQ multiplex PCR, yet TCRdb's version contains in-frame clones alone and is incomplete. In the table there are more than 150,000 clones, 40% to 55% of which are singletons. Sequencing was performed on CD8+ T cells sorted from blood, taken around week 53, from a patient treated with tofacitinib. The origin of the receptors is a human donor with alopecia areata. Both conserved end residues are trimmed from each CDR3. Fields, in order: CDR3 length, V gene, clone size, J gene, CDR3 protein. Clone size appears in some rows only: once, few, many, or a class for an expanded clone.

cdr3_length: 9; v_call: TRBV19; clone_size: NA; j_call: TRBJ1-5; cdr3_aa: ASGGNQPQH
cdr3_length: 12; v_call: TRBV6-5; clone_size: NA; j_call: TRBJ1-2; cdr3_aa: ASSSLFGWVGYT
cdr3_length: 11; v_call: TRBV30; clone_size: NA; j_call: TRBJ1-5; cdr3_aa: AWSLDSNQPQH
cdr3_length: 13; v_call: TRBV11-2; clone_size: NA; j_call: TRBJ1-1; cdr3_aa: ASSSLGVMNTEAF
cdr3_length: 13; v_call: TRBV7-9; clone_size: NA; j_call: TRBJ2-5; cdr3_aa: ASSLTGSSQETQY
cdr3_length: 13; v_call: TRBV4-1; clone_size: NA; j_call: TRBJ1-2; cdr3_aa: ASSHPSSFGYGYT
cdr3_length: 10; v_call: TRBV11-2; clone_size: many; j_call: TRBJ2-3; cdr3_aa: ASSLDPDTQY
cdr3_length: 13; v_call: TRBV27; clone_size: NA; j_call: TRBJ1-5; cdr3_aa: ASSSRDRVNQPQH
cdr3_length: 13; v_call: TRBV7-2; clone_size: few; j_call: TRBJ2-1; cdr3_aa: ASSLMVGGEREQF
cdr3_length: 10; v_call: TRBV13; clone_size: NA; j_call: TRBJ2-7; cdr3_aa: ASTEQGHEQY
cdr3_length: 11; v_call: TRBV7-3; clone_size: NA; j_call: TRBJ1-1; cdr3_aa: ASSLWRNTEAF
cdr3_length: 13; v_call: TRBV7-9; clone_size: NA; j_call: TRBJ2-7; cdr3_aa: ASSLSLETTYEQY
cdr3_length: 13; v_call: TRBV4-3; clone_size: NA; j_call: TRBJ2-7; cdr3_aa: ASSQEEGAGYEQY
cdr3_length: 13; v_call: TRBV4-2; clone_size: NA; j_call: TRBJ2-1; cdr3_aa: ARGGGSSGYNEQF
cdr3_length: 10; v_call: TRBV30; clone_size: NA; j_call: TRBJ1-5; cdr3_aa: AWSAEGQPQH
cdr3_length: 13; v_call: TRBV6-5; clone_size: NA; j_call: TRBJ1-1; cdr3_aa: ASTFIGRENTEAF
cdr3_length: 13; v_call: TRBV5-1; clone_size: NA; j_call: TRBJ2-3; cdr3_aa: ASSGGQGATDTQY
cdr3_length: 11; v_call: TRBV7-9; clone_size: NA; j_call: TRBJ2-5; cdr3_aa: ASSLVELETQY
cdr3_length: 10; v_call: TRBV6-5; clone_size: NA; j_call: TRBJ2-5; cdr3_aa: ASKGPPETQY
cdr3_length: 10; v_call: TRBV30; clone_size: NA; j_call: TRBJ1-1; cdr3_aa: AWNKLNTEAF
cdr3_length: 13; v_call: TRBV27; clone_size: NA; j_call: TRBJ2-7; cdr3_aa: ASSLQTGGAYEQY
cdr3_length: 13; v_call: TRBV10-3; clone_size: once; j_call: TRBJ2-3; cdr3_aa: ATFPVAGSTDTQY
cdr3_length: 13; v_call: TRBV11-2; clone_size: NA; j_call: TRBJ2-1; cdr3_aa: ASSLDRGLANEQF
cdr3_length: 10; v_call: TRBV2; clone_size: NA; j_call: TRBJ2-7; cdr3_aa: ASTKTDYEQY
cdr3_length: 11; v_call: TRBV19; clone_size: few; j_call: TRBJ1-1; cdr3_aa: ASSSIMNTEAF
cdr3_length: 14; v_call: TRBV11-2; clone_size: few; j_call: TRBJ1-2; cdr3_aa: ASSLIRRGLSYGYT
cdr3_length: 12; v_call: TRBV12-5; clone_size: NA; j_call: TRBJ2-3; cdr3_aa: ASGLIAGTDTQY
cdr3_length: 11; v_call: TRBV25-1; clone_size: NA; j_call: TRBJ2-7; cdr3_aa: ASSSLQGNEQY
cdr3_length: 10; v_call: TRBV4-1; clone_size: once; j_call: TRBJ1-1; cdr3_aa: ASSQSGTEAF